The rows below give T cell receptor beta chains drawn from one sample of a study of blood T cell repertoires in COVID-19. Assay used: immunoSEQ multiplex PCR; TCRdb lists only in-frame clones, some missing. Of approximately 330,000 clones listed, around nine tenths are singletons. Sample: peripheral blood. Source of these receptors: a woman aged 45-65 years with active or convalescent COVID-19. Each CDR3 is given with its conserved first and last residue. Fields, in order: CDR3 protein, CDR3 DNA, clone size, J gene, V gene, D gene. D genes are given only for firm matches. The listing skips clone size in some rows; elsewhere it reads once, few, many or a size class.

CASSYRGQGPYEQYF	TGTGCCAGCAGTTACCGGGGACAGGGGCCCTACGAGCAGTACTTC	once	TRBJ2-7	TRBV6-2/TRBV6-3	TRBD1
CASSTVLAGRGNEQFF	TGTGCCAGTAGTACCGTACTAGCGGGGAGGGGCAATGAGCAGTTCTTC	few	TRBJ2-1	TRBV19	TRBD2
CASSRGQGYEQYF	TGCGCCAGCAGCCGTGGACAGGGCTACGAGCAGTACTTC	once	TRBJ2-7	TRBV5-1	TRBD1
CASSFLGGDQPQHF	TGTGCCAGCAGTTTTTTAGGGGGCGACCAGCCCCAGCATTTT	.	TRBJ1-5	TRBV27	TRBD1
CASSATGAYNEQFF	TGTGCCAGCAGTGCTACGGGGGCCTACAATGAGCAGTTCTTC	.	TRBJ2-1	TRBV28	.
CASSSPPGGSTEAFF	TGTGCCAGCAGCTCACCCCCCGGGGGTAGTACTGAAGCTTTCTTT	.	TRBJ1-1	TRBV7-6	.
CAWSVPGQGDYEQYF	TGTGCCTGGAGTGTCCCGGGACAGGGGGACTACGAGCAGTACTTC	.	TRBJ2-7	TRBV30	TRBD1
CASSGPSTNEKLFF	TGTGCCAGCAGCGGCCCATCAACTAATGAAAAACTGTTTTTT	.	TRBJ1-4	TRBV5-6	.
CASSYGGRNGYTF	TGTGCCAGCAGTTATGGGGGCCGCAATGGCTACACCTTC	.	TRBJ1-2	TRBV6-5	.
CASSMTGGAEKLFF	TGCGCCAGCAGTATGACCGGAGGGGCGGAAAAACTGTTTTTT	.	TRBJ1-4	TRBV5-1	.
CASSPETGPHIQYF	TGTGCCAGCAGCCCAGAGACAGGGCCACACATTCAGTACTTC	.	TRBJ2-4	TRBV7-9	TRBD1
CASRPTGANTEAFF	TGTGCCAGCAGGCCAACAGGGGCCAACACTGAAGCTTTCTTT	.	TRBJ1-1	TRBV27	TRBD1
CASSIQRTDGYTF	TGTGCCAGTAGTATACAACGGACAGATGGCTACACCTTC	.	TRBJ1-2	TRBV19	.
CASRISHARTTASTEAFF	TGTGCCAGCAGGATATCCCACGCACGGACTACGGCAAGTACTGAAGCTTTCTTT	.	TRBJ1-1	TRBV28	.
CASSSPPGTKPYEQYF	TGTGCCAGCAGCTCCCCCCCCGGGACAAAACCTTACGAGCAGTACTTC	.	TRBJ2-7	TRBV7-6	.
CASSLTGTPKQYF	TGTGCCAGCAGCTTAACCGGGACACCCAAGCAGTACTTC	.	TRBJ2-7	TRBV12-3/TRBV12-4	.
CSVPTGGGLADTQYF	TGCAGCGTCCCCACGGGAGGGGGCCTGGCAGATACGCAGTATTTT	.	TRBJ2-3	TRBV29-1	.
CASSPGLAGIDEQFF	TGTGCCAGCTCACCGGGACTAGCGGGAATCGATGAGCAGTTCTTC	.	TRBJ2-1	TRBV18	TRBD2
CASSRGTGELFF	TGTGCCAGTTCTAGGGGCACCGGGGAGCTGTTTTTT	.	TRBJ2-2	TRBV19	.
CASSLERGRTDTQYF	TGTGCCAGCAGCTTGGAGCGGGGACGCACAGATACGCAGTATTTT	.	TRBJ2-3	TRBV14	TRBD2
CASQGSSYNEQFF	TGTGCCAGCCAGGGTAGCTCCTACAATGAGCAGTTCTTC	.	TRBJ2-1	TRBV18	.
CASSFAGSSGNTIYF	TGTGCCAGCAGCTTTGCAGGCTCCTCTGGAAACACCATATATTTT	once	TRBJ1-3	TRBV7-2	.
CASSLAGGNQPQHF	TGTGCCAGCAGCTTGGCAGGGGGCAATCAGCCCCAGCATTTT	.	TRBJ1-5	TRBV5-4	.
CASSKEASGNLGEQYF	TGTGCCAGTAGTAAGGAGGCTAGCGGGAATTTGGGCGAGCAGTACTTC	.	TRBJ2-7	TRBV19	TRBD2
CASRTGTANTEAFF	TGTGCCAGTCGTACCGGGACAGCGAACACTGAAGCTTTCTTT	.	TRBJ1-1	TRBV19	TRBD1
CASRSSGRPDNEQFF	TGTGCCAGCAGGTCTAGCGGGAGACCCGACAATGAGCAGTTCTTC	.	TRBJ2-1	TRBV6-5	TRBD2
CATTTRLGEGLFGYTF	TGTGCCACCACCACGAGGCTAGGGGAAGGTCTCTTTGGCTACACCTTC	.	TRBJ1-2	TRBV15	.
CASRTGGTEAFF	TGTGCCAGCAGGACAGGGGGCACTGAAGCTTTCTTT	.	TRBJ1-1	TRBV27	TRBD1
CASSEGRLYGYTF	TGTGCCAGTAGTGAGGGTAGGCTCTATGGCTACACCTTC	.	TRBJ1-2	TRBV19	.
CASSFQTGNNSPLHF	TGTGCCAGCAGCTTCCAGACAGGCAATAATTCACCCCTCCACTTT	many	TRBJ1-6	TRBV7-8	.
CAISERDSPEGYTF	TGTGCCATCAGTGAGCGGGACTCCCCGGAGGGCTACACCTTC	.	TRBJ1-2	TRBV10-3	.
CASSQDWQGFTYGYTF	TGTGCCAGCAGCCAAGATTGGCAGGGATTCACCTATGGCTACACCTTC	few	TRBJ1-2	TRBV3-1/TRBV3-2	.
CASSKEWDAGTGVYEQYF	TGTGCCAGCAGCAAAGAATGGGACGCGGGGACAGGGGTCTACGAGCAGTACTTC	.	TRBJ2-7	TRBV21-1	.
CASSPRDRLAKNIQYF	TGTGCCAGCAGTCCGAGGGACAGATTAGCCAAAAACATTCAGTACTTC	.	TRBJ2-4	TRBV28	TRBD1
CASSAGQGATEAFF	TGTGCCAGCAGTGCCGGACAGGGGGCCACTGAAGCTTTCTTT	.	TRBJ1-1	TRBV9	TRBD1
CASSLLAGPDTQYF	TGCGCCAGCAGCTTACTAGCGGGGCCAGATACGCAGTATTTT	.	TRBJ2-3	TRBV5-1	TRBD2
CASSQELLAGTNEQFF	TGTGCCAGCAGCCAAGAGCTACTAGCGGGGACAAATGAGCAGTTCTTC	.	TRBJ2-1	TRBV3-1/TRBV3-2	TRBD2
CASSPINLAGDTDTQYF	TGTGCCAGCAGCCCAATAAACCTAGCGGGTGACACAGATACGCAGTATTTT	.	TRBJ2-3	TRBV7-3	TRBD2
CATMSSTGPNQPQHF	TGTGCCACCATGTCCTCTACAGGGCCTAATCAGCCCCAGCATTTT	.	TRBJ1-5	TRBV24-1	.
CASSIGGTGTYEQFF	TGTGCCAGTAGTATAGGGGGAACCGGGACATATGAGCAGTTCTTC	.	TRBJ2-1	TRBV19	.
CASSLLLGGGSRTGELFF	TGTGCCAGTAGTCTCCTACTGGGGGGCGGGAGTCGGACCGGGGAGCTGTTTTTT	.	TRBJ2-2	TRBV19	.
CASSPTSGGALTDTQYF	TGTGCCAGCAGCCCCACTAGCGGGGGGGCCTTAACAGATACGCAGTATTTT	once	TRBJ2-3	TRBV7-3	TRBD2
CASSIMSAGRGELFF	TGTGCCAGTAGTATTATGTCGGCAGGGAGGGGGGAGCTGTTTTTT	.	TRBJ2-2	TRBV19	.
CASSLMEGAGQETQYF	TGCGCCAGCAGCTTGATGGAAGGTGCGGGGCAAGAGACCCAGTACTTC	.	TRBJ2-5	TRBV5-1	.
CASSQALIAGQGYSGANVLTF	TGCGCCAGCAGCCAAGCGCTTATCGCTGGACAGGGCTACTCTGGGGCCAACGTCCTGACTTTC	.	TRBJ2-6	TRBV4-3	TRBD1
CASSIGQGATEAFF	TGTGCCAGCAGCATTGGACAGGGCGCCACTGAAGCTTTCTTT	.	TRBJ1-1	TRBV7-8	TRBD1
CASRRLGQQRSNQPQHF	TGTGCCAGCAGGAGACTGGGACAACAACGTAGCAATCAGCCCCAGCATTTT	.	TRBJ1-5	TRBV28	.
CASSLQGRRGYTF	TGTGCCAGCAGTTTACAGGGGCGCAGAGGCTACACCTTC	.	TRBJ1-2	TRBV12-3/TRBV12-4	.
CASSTSDQGNYGYTF	TGTGCCAGCAGCACAAGCGACCAGGGGAACTATGGCTACACCTTC	.	TRBJ1-2	TRBV7-8	.
CASSRRTYPPYEQYF	TGTGCCAGTAGTCGGAGGACCTACCCCCCCTACGAGCAGTACTTC	.	TRBJ2-7	TRBV19	.
CASSESTGSSQETQYF	TGCGCCAGCAGTGAGTCAACAGGGTCGTCGCAAGAGACCCAGTACTTC	.	TRBJ2-5	TRBV10-1	.
CASSQVGDSSYEQYF	TGCGCCAGCAGCCAAGTGGGGGACTCATCCTACGAGCAGTACTTC	.	TRBJ2-7	TRBV4-3	.
CAIGGGGGEQFF	TGTGCCATCGGGGGGGGTGGAGGTGAGCAGTTCTTC	.	TRBJ2-1	TRBV10-3	TRBD2
CASRARDRGTGELFF	TGTGCCAGTAGGGCCCGGGACAGGGGAACCGGGGAGCTGTTTTTT	.	TRBJ2-2	TRBV19	TRBD1
CASSLLAVSYEQYF	TGTGCCAGCAGTTTATTAGCGGTTTCCTACGAGCAGTACTTC	.	TRBJ2-7	TRBV27	.
CASSQAQNTGELFF	TGCGCCAGCAGCCAGGCCCAGAACACCGGGGAGCTGTTTTTT	.	TRBJ2-2	TRBV5-1	.